This T cell receptor beta chain was profiled in a study of OX40 agonist ivuxolimab in advanced cancers. This table comes from immunoSEQ multiplex PCR, and its TCRdb copy is limited to in-frame clones, with some not included. The data contain some 30,000 clones, 80% to 90% of them singletons. Notes on the study in general: Normalized expansion of T-cell clones was also low for some nonresponders.

Worth noting for this clone: What it recognizes is unknown.

Between the trimmed V and J ends, which lost 3 bases and 1 base, there was a span of 6 bases. The germline gives CDR1 MNHNS, CDR2 SASEGT. This CDR3 spans 13 amino acids. The sample in question was CD4+ or CD8+ T cells sorted from blood, obtained in a trial of the OX40 agonist ivuxolimab. This sequence originates from an adult with an advanced solid tumor such as melanoma, head and neck, liver or kidney cancer. The V gene is TRBV6-1, the J gene TRBJ1-1, with unresolved D. CDR3 nucleotides: TGTGCCAGCAGTGAGTGGGGGAACACTGAAGCTTTCTTT. Residues: CASSEWGNTEAFF.